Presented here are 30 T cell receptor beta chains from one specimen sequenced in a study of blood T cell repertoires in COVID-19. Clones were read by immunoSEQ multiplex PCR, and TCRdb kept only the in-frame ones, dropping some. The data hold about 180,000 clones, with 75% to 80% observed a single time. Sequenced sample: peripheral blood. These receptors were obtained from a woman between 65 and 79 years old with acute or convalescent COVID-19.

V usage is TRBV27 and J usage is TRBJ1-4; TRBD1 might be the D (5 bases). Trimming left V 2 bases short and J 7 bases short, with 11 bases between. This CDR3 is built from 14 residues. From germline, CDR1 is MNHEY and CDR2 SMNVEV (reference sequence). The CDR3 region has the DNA TGTGCCAGCAGTTTAGTTGGGGCGGTTGAAAAACTGTTTTTT. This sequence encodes CASSLVGAVEKLFF.

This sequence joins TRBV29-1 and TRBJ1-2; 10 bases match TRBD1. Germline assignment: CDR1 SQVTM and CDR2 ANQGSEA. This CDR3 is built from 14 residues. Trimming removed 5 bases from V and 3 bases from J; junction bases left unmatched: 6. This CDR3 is CSVFGTGADYGYTF. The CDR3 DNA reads TGCAGCGTTTTTGGGACAGGGGCGGACTATGGCTACACCTTC. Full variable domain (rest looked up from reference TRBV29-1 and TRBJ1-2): SAVISQKPSRDICQRGTSLTIQCQVDSQVTMMFWYRQQPGQSLTLIATANQGSEATYESGFVIDKFPISRPNLTFSTLTVSNMSPEDSSIYLCSVFGTGADYGYTFGSGTRLTVV.

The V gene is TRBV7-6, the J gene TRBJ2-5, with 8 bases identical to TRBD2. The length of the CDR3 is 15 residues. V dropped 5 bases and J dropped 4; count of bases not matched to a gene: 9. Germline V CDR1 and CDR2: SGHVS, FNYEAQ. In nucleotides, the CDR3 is TGTGCCAGCAGCCCGCGAGCGGGAGTGGGAGAGACCCAGTACTTC. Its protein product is CASSPRAGVGETQYF.

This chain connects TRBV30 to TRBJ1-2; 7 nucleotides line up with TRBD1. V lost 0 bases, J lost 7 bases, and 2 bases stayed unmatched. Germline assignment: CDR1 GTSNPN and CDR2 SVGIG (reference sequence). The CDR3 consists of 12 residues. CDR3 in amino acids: CAWSVGQVGYTF. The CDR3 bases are TGTGCCTGGAGTGTAGGACAGGTTGGCTACACCTTC.

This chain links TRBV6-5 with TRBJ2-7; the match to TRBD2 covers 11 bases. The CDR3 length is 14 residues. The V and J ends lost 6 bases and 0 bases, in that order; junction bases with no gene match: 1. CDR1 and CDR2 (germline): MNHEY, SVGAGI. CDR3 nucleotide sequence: TGTGCCAGCAGGACTAGCGGGATCTCCTACGAGCAGTACTTC. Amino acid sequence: CASRTSGISYEQYF.

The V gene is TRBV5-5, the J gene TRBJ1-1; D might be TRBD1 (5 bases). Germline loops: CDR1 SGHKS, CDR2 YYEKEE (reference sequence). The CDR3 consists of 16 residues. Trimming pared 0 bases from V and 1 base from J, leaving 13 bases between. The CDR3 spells CASSLVWGGSNTEAFF. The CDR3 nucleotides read TGTGCCAGCAGCTTGGTTTGGGGGGGATCGAACACTGAAGCTTTCTTT.

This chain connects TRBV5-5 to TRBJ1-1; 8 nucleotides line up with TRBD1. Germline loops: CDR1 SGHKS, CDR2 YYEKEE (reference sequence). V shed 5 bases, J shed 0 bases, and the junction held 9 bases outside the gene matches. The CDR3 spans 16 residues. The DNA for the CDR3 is TGTGCCAGCAGGTTAACAGGGGGGCCTTTGAACACTGAAGCTTTCTTT. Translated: CASRLTGGPLNTEAFF.

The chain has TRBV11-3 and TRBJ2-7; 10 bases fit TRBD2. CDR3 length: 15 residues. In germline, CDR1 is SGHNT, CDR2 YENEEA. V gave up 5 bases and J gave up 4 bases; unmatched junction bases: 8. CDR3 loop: CASSQEASGSYEQYF. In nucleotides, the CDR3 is TGTGCCAGCAGCCAAGAGGCTAGCGGGAGTTACGAGCAGTACTTC.

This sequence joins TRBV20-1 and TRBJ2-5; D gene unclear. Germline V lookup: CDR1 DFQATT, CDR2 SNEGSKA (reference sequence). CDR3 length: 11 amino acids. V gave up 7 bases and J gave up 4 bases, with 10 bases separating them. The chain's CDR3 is CSGTVGETQYF. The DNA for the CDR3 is TGCAGTGGCACAGTCGGAGAGACCCAGTACTTC.

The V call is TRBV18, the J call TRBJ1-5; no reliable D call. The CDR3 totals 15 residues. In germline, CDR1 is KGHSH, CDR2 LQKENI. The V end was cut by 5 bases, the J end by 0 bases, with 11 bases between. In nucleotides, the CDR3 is TGTGCCAGCTCAGCTTTCGGGGATAGCAATCAGCCCCAGCATTTT. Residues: CASSAFGDSNQPQHF.

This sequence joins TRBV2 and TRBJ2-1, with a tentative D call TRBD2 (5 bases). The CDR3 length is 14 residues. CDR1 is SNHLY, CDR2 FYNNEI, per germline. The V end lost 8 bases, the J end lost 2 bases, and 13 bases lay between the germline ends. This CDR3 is CASSGESAYNEQFF. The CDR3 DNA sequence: TGTGCCAGCTCCGGGGAGTCAGCCTACAATGAGCAGTTCTTC.

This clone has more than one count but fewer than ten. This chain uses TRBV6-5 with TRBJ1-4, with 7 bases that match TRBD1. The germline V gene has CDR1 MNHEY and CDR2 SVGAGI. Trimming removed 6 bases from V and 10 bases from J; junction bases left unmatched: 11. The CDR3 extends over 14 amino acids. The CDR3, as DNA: TGTGCCAGCAGCGTAAGGGGGCAGGGGGGAAAACTGTTTTTT. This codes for CASSVRGQGGKLFF.

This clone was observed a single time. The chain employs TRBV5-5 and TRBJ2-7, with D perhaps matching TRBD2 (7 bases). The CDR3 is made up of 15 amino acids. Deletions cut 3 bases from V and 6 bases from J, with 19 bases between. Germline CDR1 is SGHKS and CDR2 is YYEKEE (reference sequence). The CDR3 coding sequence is TGTGCCAGCAGCTGGGAGGGAGTTCGGGGGCTCGAGCAGTACTTC. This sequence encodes CASSWEGVRGLEQYF.

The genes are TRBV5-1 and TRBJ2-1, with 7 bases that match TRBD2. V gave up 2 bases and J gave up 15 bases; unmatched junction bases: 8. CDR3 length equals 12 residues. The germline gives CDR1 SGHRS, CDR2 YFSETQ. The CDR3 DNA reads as TGCGCCAGCAGCTTAGGACTAGATGCGCGGTTCTTC. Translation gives CASSLGLDARFF.

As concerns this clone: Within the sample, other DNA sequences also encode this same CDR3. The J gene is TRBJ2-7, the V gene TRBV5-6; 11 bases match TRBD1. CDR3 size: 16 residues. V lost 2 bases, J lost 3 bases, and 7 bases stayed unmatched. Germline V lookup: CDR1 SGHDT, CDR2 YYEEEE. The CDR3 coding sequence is TGTGCCAGCAGCTTAGCCGGGACAGGGGGTCTCTACGAGCAGTACTTC. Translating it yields CASSLAGTGGLYEQYF.

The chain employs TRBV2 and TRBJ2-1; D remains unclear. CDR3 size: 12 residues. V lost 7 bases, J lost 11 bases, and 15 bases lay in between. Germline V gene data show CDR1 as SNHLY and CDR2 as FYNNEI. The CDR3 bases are TGTGCCAGCAACTCTGGGTGGGCGAAGCAGTTCTTC. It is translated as CASNSGWAKQFF.

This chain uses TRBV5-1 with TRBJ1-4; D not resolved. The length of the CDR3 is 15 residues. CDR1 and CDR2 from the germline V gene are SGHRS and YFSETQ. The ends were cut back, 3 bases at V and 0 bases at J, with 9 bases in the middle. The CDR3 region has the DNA TGCGCCAGCAGCTCCGGGGTGCCAACTAATGAAAAACTGTTTTTT. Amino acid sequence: CASSSGVPTNEKLFF.

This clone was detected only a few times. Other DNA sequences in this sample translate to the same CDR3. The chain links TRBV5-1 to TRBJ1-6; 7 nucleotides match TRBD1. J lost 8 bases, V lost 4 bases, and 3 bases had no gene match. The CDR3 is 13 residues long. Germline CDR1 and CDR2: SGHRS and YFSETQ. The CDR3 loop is CASSPGTDSPLHF. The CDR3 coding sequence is TGCGCCAGCAGCCCCGGGACAGATTCACCCCTCCACTTT. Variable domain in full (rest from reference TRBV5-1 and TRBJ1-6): KAGVTQTPRYLIKTRGQQVTLSCSPISGHRSVSWYQQTPGQGLQFLFEYFSETQRNKGNFPGRFSGRQFSNSRSEMNVSTLELGDSALYLCASSPGTDSPLHFGNGTRLTVT.

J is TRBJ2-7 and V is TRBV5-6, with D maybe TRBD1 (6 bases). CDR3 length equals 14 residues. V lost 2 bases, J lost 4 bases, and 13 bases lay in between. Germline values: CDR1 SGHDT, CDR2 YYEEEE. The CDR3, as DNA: TGTGCCAGCAGCTTAGGGGGAGACAGTTACGAGCAGTACTTC. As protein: CASSLGGDSYEQYF.

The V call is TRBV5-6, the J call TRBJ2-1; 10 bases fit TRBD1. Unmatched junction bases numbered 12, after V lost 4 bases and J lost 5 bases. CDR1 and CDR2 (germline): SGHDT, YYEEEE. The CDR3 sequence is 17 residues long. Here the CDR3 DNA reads TGTGCCAGCAGCAAATTCCGGGACAGGGGCGTTAACAATGAGCAGTTCTTC. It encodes CASSKFRDRGVNNEQFF.

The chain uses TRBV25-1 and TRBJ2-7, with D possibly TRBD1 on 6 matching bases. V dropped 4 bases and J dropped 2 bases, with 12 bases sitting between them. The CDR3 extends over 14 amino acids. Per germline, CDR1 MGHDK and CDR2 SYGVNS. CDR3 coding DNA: TGTGCCAGCAGTGGTTGGACAGAAGCCTACGAGCAGTACTTC. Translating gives CASSGWTEAYEQYF.

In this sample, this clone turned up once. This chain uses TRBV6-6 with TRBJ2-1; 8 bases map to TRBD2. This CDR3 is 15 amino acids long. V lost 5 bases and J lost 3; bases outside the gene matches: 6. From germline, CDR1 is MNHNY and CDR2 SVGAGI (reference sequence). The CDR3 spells CASSPDSGNYNEQFF. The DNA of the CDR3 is TGTGCCAGCAGTCCTGATAGCGGGAACTACAATGAGCAGTTCTTC.

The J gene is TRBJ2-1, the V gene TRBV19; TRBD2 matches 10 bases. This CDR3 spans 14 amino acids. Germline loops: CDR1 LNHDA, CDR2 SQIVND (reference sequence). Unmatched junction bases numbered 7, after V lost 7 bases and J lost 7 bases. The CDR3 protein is CASKSSGSQNEQFF. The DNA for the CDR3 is TGTGCCAGTAAGTCTAGCGGGAGTCAGAATGAGCAGTTCTTC.

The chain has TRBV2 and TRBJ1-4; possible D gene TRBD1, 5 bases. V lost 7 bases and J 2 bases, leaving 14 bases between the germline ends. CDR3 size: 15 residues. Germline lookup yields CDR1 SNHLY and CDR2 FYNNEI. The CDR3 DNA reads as TGTGCCAGCACCAAAACCCGACAGACTAATGAAAAACTGTTTTTT. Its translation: CASTKTRQTNEKLFF. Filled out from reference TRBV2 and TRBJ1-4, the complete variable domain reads EPEVTQTPSHQVTQMGQEVILRCVPISNHLYFYWYRQILGQKVEFLVSFYNNEISEKSEIFDDQFSVERPDGSNFTLKIRSTKLEDSAMYFCASTKTRQTNEKLFFGSGTQLSVL.

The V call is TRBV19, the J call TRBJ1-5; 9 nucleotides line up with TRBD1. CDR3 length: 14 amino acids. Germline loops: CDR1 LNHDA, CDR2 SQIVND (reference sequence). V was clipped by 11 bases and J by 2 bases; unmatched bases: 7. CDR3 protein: CAVRTGVGNQPQHF. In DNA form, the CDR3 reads TGTGCCGTAAGGACAGGGGTCGGCAATCAGCCCCAGCATTTT.

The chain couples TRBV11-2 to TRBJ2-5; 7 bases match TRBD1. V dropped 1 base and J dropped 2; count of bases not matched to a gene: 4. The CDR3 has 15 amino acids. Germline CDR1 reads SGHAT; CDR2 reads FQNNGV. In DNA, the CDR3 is TGTGCCAGCAGCTTAGCTGGGACAGCTCAAGAGACCCAGTACTTC. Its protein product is CASSLAGTAQETQYF.

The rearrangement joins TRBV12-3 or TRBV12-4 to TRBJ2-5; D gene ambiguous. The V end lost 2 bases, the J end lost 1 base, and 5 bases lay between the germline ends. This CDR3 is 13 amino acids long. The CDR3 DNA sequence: TGTGCCAGCAGTTTACAGATCCAAGAGACCCAGTACTTC. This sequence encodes CASSLQIQETQYF.

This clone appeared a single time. DNA of the CDR3: TGTGCCAGCAGCTTGGGAGGTTCTAGCACAGATACGCAGTATTTT. Protein: CASSLGGSSTDTQYF. The V gene is TRBV11-3, the J gene TRBJ2-3; D is perhaps TRBD2 (6 bases). The CDR3 length is 15 residues. V dropped 3 bases and J dropped 0 bases, with 10 bases sitting between them. The germline V gene has CDR1 SGHNT and CDR2 YENEEA. Complete variable domain (other parts from reference TRBV11-3 and TRBJ2-3): EAGVVQSPRYKIIEKKQPVAFWCNPISGHNTLYWYLQNLGQGPELLIRYENEEAVDDSQLPKDRFSAERLKGVDSTLKIQPAELGDSAVYLCASSLGGSSTDTQYFGPGTRLTVL.

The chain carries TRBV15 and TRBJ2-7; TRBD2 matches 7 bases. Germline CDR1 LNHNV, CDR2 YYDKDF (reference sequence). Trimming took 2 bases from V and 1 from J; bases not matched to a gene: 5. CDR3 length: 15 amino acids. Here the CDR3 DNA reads TGTGCCACCAGCAGACGGGAGGCGGGGTCCTACGAGCAGTACTTC. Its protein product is CATSRREAGSYEQYF.

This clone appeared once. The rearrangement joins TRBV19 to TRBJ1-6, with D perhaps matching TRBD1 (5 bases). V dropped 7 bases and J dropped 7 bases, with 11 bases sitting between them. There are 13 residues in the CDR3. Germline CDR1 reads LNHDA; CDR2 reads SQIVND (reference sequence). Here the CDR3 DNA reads TGTGCCAGTAATCAGGGATTGAATTCACCCCTCCACTTT. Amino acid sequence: CASNQGLNSPLHF.